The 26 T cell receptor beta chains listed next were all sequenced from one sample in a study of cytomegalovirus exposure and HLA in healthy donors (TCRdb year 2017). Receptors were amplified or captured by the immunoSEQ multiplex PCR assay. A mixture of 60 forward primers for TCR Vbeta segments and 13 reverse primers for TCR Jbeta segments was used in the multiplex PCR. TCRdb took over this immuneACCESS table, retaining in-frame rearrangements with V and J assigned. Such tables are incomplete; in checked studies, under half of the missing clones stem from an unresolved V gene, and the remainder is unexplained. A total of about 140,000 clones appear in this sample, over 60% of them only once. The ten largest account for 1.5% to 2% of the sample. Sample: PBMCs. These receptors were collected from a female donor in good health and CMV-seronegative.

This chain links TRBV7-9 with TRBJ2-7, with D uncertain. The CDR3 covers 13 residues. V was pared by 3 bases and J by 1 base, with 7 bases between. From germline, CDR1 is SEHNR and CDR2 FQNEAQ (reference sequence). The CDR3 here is CASSLWRSYEQYF. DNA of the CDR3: TGTGCCAGCAGCTTGTGGAGATCCTACGAGCAGTACTTC.

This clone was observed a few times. DNA of the CDR3: TGTGCCAGCACCTCTCTGGAGCAGGGGGACACCGGGGAGCTGTTTTTT. As protein: CASTSLEQGDTGELFF. The chain joins TRBV6-6 to TRBJ2-2, with 7 bases that match TRBD1. The CDR3 spans 16 residues. Looked up from germline, CDR1 is MNHNY and CDR2 is SVGAGI (reference sequence). V gave up 7 bases and J gave up 3 bases; unmatched junction bases: 11.

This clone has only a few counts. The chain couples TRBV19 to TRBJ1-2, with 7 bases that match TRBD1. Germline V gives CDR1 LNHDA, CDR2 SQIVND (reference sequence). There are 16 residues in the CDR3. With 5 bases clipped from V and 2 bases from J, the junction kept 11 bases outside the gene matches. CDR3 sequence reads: CASSFINRGRNYGYTF. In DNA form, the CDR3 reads TGTGCCAGTAGTTTCATAAACAGGGGAAGGAACTATGGCTACACCTTC.

The CDR3 sequence is CASSYSRGPNTEAFF. CDR3 sequence (DNA): TGTGCCAGCAGTTACAGCAGGGGGCCTAACACTGAAGCTTTCTTT. The V and J genes are TRBV6-5 and TRBJ1-1, with TRBD1 identical over 8 bases. The V and J ends lost 2 bases and 2 bases, in that order; junction bases with no gene match: 4. Germline V lookup: CDR1 MNHEY, CDR2 SVGAGI. The CDR3 sequence is 15 residues long.

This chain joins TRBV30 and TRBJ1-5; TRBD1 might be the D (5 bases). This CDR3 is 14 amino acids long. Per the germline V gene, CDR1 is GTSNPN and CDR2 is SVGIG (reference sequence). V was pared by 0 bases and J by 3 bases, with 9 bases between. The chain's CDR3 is CAWSVLTVNQPQHF. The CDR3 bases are TGTGCCTGGAGTGTATTGACAGTCAATCAGCCCCAGCATTTT.

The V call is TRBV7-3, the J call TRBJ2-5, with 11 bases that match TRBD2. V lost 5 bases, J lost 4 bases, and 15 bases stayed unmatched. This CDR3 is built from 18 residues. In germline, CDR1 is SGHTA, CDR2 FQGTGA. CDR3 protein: CASSQVPPLAGGSETQYF. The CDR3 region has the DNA TGTGCCAGCAGCCAGGTCCCCCCCCTAGCGGGGGGTTCAGAGACCCAGTACTTC.

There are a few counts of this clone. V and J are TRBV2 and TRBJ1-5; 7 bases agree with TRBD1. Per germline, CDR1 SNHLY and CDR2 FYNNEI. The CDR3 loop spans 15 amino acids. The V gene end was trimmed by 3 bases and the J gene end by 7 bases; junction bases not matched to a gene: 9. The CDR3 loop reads CASSDPGQRGQPQHF. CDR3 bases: TGTGCCAGCAGTGACCCGGGACAGAGGGGGCAGCCCCAGCATTTT.

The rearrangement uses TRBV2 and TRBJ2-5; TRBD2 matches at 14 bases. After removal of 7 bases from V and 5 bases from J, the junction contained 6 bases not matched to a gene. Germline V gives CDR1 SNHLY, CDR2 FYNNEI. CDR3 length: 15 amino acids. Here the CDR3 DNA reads TGTGCCAGCACCCTGGGACTAGCGGGGGAGGAGACCCAGTACTTC. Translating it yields CASTLGLAGEETQYF.

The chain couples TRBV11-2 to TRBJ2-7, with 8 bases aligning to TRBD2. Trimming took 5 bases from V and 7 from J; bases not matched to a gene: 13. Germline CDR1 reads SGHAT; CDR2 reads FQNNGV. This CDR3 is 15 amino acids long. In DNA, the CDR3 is TGTGCCAGCAGCATACCGGGACCCCCGGGGGGGGAGCAGTACTTC. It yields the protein CASSIPGPPGGEQYF.

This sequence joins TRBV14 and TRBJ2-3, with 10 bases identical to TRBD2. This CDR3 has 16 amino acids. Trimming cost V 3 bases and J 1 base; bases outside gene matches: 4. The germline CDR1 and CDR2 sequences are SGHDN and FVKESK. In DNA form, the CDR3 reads TGTGCCAGCAGCCACACCGGGACTAGCGGCACAGATACGCAGTATTTT. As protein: CASSHTGTSGTDTQYF.

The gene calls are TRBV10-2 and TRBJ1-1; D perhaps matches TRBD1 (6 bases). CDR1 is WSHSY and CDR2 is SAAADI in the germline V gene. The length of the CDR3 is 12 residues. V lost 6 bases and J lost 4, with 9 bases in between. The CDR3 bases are TGCGCCAGCAGACAGGGCGGCACTGAAGCTTTCTTT. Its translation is CASRQGGTEAFF.

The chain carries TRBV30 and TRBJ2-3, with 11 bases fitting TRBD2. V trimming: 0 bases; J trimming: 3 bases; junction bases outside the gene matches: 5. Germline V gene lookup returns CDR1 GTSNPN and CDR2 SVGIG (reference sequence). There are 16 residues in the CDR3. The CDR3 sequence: CAWSVVAGGPTDTQYF. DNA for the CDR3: TGTGCCTGGAGTGTAGTAGCGGGAGGGCCGACAGATACGCAGTATTTT.

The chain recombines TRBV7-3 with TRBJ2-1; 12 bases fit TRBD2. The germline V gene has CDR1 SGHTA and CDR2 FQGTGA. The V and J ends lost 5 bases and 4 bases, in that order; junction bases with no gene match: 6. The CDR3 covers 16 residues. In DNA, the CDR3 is TGTGCCAGCAGCCCAACGGGGACTAGCGGGTACAATGAGCAGTTCTTC. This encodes CASSPTGTSGYNEQFF.

CDR3 bases: TGTGCCAGTGGAAGACAGAGCCAAGAGACCCAGTACTTC. This translates into CASGRQSQETQYF. V is TRBV19 and J is TRBJ2-5; D might be TRBD1 (5 bases). The germline CDR1 and CDR2 sequences are LNHDA and SQIVND (reference sequence). Trimming stripped 8 bases from V and 1 base from J, with 11 bases between. This CDR3 contains 13 residues.

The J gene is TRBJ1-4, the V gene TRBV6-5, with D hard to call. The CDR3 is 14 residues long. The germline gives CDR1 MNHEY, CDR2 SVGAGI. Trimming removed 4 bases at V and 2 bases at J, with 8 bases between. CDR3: CASSLSATNEKLFF. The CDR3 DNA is TGTGCCAGCAGTTTATCAGCGACTAATGAAAAACTGTTTTTT.

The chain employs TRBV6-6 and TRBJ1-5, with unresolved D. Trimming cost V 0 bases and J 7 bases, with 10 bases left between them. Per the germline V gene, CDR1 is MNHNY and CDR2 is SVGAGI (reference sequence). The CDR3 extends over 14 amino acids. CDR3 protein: CASSYSRLSQPQHF. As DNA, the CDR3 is TGTGCCAGCAGTTACTCGAGGCTGTCCCAGCCCCAGCATTTT.

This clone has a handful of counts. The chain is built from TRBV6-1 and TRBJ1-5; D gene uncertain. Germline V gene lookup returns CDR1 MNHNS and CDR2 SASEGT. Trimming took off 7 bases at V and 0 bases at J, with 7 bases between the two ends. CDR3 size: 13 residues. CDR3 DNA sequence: TGTGCCAGCACGGGAGATAGCAATCAGCCCCAGCATTTT. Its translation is CASTGDSNQPQHF.

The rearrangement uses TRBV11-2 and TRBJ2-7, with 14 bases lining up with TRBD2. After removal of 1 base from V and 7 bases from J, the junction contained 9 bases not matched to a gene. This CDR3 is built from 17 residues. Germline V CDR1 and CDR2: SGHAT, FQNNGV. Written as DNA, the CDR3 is TGTGCCAGCAGCTTAGCCTCGGGACTAGCGGGAGTCAAAGAGCAGTACTTC. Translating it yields CASSLASGLAGVKEQYF.

The CDR3 sequence: CAISLTGTADSSPLHF. The DNA for the CDR3 is TGTGCCATCAGCTTGACCGGGACAGCTGATTCATCACCCCTCCACTTT. This chain connects TRBV10-3 to TRBJ1-6; 7 bases are a match to TRBD1. This CDR3 spans 16 amino acids. V lost 6 bases to trimming and J lost 10 bases; unmatched junction nucleotides: 15. The germline CDR1 and CDR2 sequences are ENHRY and SYGVKD.

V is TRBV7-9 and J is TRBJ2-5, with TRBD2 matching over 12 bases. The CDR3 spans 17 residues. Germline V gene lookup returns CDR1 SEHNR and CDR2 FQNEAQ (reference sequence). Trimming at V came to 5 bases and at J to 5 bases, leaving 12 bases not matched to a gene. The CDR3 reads CASSQQQTSGSGETQYF. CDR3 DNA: TGTGCCAGCAGCCAACAGCAGACTAGCGGGAGCGGGGAGACCCAGTACTTC.

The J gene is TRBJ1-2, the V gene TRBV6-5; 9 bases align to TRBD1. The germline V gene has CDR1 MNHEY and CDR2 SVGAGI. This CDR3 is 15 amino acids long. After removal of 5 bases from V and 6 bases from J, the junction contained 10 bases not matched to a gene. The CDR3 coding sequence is TGTGCCAGCAGTCGTACAGGGACAGGGACTCATGGCTACACCTTC. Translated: CASSRTGTGTHGYTF.

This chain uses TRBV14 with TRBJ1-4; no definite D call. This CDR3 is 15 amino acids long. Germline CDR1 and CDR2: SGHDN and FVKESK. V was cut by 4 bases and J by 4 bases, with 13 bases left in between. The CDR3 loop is CASSRARGGNEKLFF. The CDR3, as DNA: TGTGCCAGCAGCCGTGCCCGGGGTGGTAATGAAAAACTGTTTTTT.

The CDR3 is CAWSEYTGAGANVLTF. DNA for the CDR3: TGTGCCTGGAGTGAGTATACAGGGGCTGGGGCCAACGTCCTGACTTTC. The genes are TRBV30 and TRBJ2-6; TRBD1 aligns across 7 bases. Per germline, CDR1 GTSNPN and CDR2 SVGIG (reference sequence). Unmatched junction bases numbered 5, after V lost 1 base and J lost 2 bases. CDR3 length: 16 amino acids.

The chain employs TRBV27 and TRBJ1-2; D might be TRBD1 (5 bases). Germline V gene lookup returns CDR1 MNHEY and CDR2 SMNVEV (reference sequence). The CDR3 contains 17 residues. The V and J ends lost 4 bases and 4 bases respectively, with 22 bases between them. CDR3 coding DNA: TGTGCCAGCAGTTCCATGGAATCGGGGGTAGGGCCCTATGGCTACACCTTC. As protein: CASSSMESGVGPYGYTF.

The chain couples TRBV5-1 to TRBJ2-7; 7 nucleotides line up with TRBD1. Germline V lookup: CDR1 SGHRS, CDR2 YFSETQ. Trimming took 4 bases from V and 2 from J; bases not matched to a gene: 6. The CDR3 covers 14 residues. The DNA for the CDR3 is TGCGCCAGCAGCCTCGGACAGGACACCTACGAGCAGTACTTC. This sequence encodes CASSLGQDTYEQYF. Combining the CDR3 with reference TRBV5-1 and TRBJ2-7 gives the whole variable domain KAGVTQTPRYLIKTRGQQVTLSCSPISGHRSVSWYQQTPGQGLQFLFEYFSETQRNKGNFPGRFSGRQFSNSRSEMNVSTLELGDSALYLCASSLGQDTYEQYFGPGTRLTVT.

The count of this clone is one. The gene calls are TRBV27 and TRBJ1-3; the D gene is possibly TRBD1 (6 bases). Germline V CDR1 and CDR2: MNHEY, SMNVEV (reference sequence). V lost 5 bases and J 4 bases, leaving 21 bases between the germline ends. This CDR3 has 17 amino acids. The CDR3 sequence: CASSGTPRGRIGNTIYF. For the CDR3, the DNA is TGTGCCAGCAGTGGCACCCCCAGGGGTCGGATCGGAAACACCATATATTTT.